This entry lists 23 T cell receptor beta chains sequenced from one sample in a study of shared clonotypes between healthy human individuals. Using immunoSEQ multiplex PCR, the repertoire was profiled, and TCRdb retains in-frame clones only, with some absent. Of approximately 2,000,000 clones listed, just under 95% are singletons. The material sequenced was naive CD4+ T cells from PBMCs. As to subset: CD45RA+ positively selected. The receptor source for this set is a man younger than 35 in good health. Some clones in this sample may be carry-over from other donors' samples.

With respect to this clone: This same CDR3 is encoded by further DNA sequences in the sample. V is TRBV28 and J is TRBJ1-5; 7 bases fit TRBD1. This CDR3 is 15 amino acids long. Germline V gene data show CDR1 as MDHEN and CDR2 as SYDVKM. After removal of 2 bases from V and 2 bases from J, the junction contained 3 bases not matched to a gene. The CDR3 protein is CASSLTGVGNQPQHF. CDR3 DNA: TGTGCCAGCAGTTTAACAGGGGTGGGCAATCAGCCCCAGCATTTT.

This chain joins TRBV30 and TRBJ2-1; TRBD2 might be the D (6 bases). The CDR3 covers 13 residues. Germline V gene data show CDR1 as GTSNPN and CDR2 as SVGIG (reference sequence). Trimming left V 4 bases short and J 6 bases short, with 13 bases between. CDR3 sequence (DNA): TGTGCCTGGATGAGGGGACTTGTCAATGAGCAGTTCTTC. It is translated as CAWMRGLVNEQFF.

J is TRBJ2-1 and V is TRBV27, with 7 bases aligning to TRBD2. Unmatched junction bases numbered 11, after V lost 0 bases and J lost 3 bases. The V gene's germline CDR1 is MNHEY and CDR2 SMNVEV (reference sequence). The CDR3 is made up of 18 amino acids. This CDR3 is CASSLSGVWRDYYNEQFF. For the CDR3, the DNA is TGTGCCAGCAGTTTATCGGGCGTATGGCGGGACTACTACAATGAGCAGTTCTTC.

The V call is TRBV29-1, the J call TRBJ2-5, with no clear D. With 4 bases removed from V and 0 bases from J, the gap between germline ends came to 6 bases. Germline V lookup: CDR1 SQVTM, CDR2 ANQGSEA. The CDR3 sequence is 12 residues long. The CDR3: CSVARYQETQYF. The CDR3 region has the DNA TGCAGCGTTGCCCGGTACCAAGAGACCCAGTACTTC.

The chain links TRBV11-2 to TRBJ2-7, with TRBD1 matching over 7 bases. This CDR3 contains 13 residues. CDR1 and CDR2 (germline): SGHAT, FQNNGV. The J segment lost 3 bases and the V segment lost 5 bases, leaving 4 bases of the junction unmatched. CDR3 nucleotides: TGTGCCAGCAGCCCCGGGACAGTCTACGAGCAGTACTTC. Translating it yields CASSPGTVYEQYF.

The rearrangement joins TRBV5-1 to TRBJ2-5; maybe TRBD2 (5 bases). V was cut by 2 bases and J by 2 bases, with 13 bases left in between. Germline lookup yields CDR1 SGHRS and CDR2 YFSETQ. The CDR3 extends over 15 amino acids. For the CDR3, the DNA is TGCGCCAGCAGCTTCGGCGGGTTAGGGCAAGAGACCCAGTACTTC. It encodes CASSFGGLGQETQYF. The full variable domain, completed using reference TRBV5-1 and TRBJ2-5, is KAGVTQTPRYLIKTRGQQVTLSCSPISGHRSVSWYQQTPGQGLQFLFEYFSETQRNKGNFPGRFSGRQFSNSRSEMNVSTLELGDSALYLCASSFGGLGQETQYFGPGTRLLVL.

The V call is TRBV25-1, the J call TRBJ2-3; no definite D call. CDR3 length: 11 amino acids. The V end was cut by 6 bases, the J end by 6 bases, with 7 bases between. CDR1 and CDR2 (germline): MGHDK, SYGVNS. The CDR3 DNA sequence: TGTGCCAGCAGGCAAGGGGATACGCAGTATTTT. Protein sequence: CASRQGDTQYF.

V and J are TRBV5-5 and TRBJ2-7; the D gene could be TRBD1 or TRBD2 (5 bases each). V was shortened by 3 bases and J by 2 bases, with 18 bases between the two germline ends. Germline values: CDR1 SGHKS, CDR2 YYEKEE (reference sequence). This CDR3 is 16 amino acids long. CDR3 sequence (DNA): TGTGCCAGCAGCTCGGTCCGGGGCCTTAGTCCCTACGAGCAGTACTTC. Encoded protein: CASSSVRGLSPYEQYF.

The chain combines TRBV7-9 with TRBJ2-1; D gene ambiguous. Per the germline V gene, CDR1 is SEHNR and CDR2 is FQNEAQ (reference sequence). V was cut by 4 bases and J by 3 bases, with 4 bases left in between. There are 12 residues in the CDR3. This CDR3 is CASSSVYNEQFF. In nucleotides, the CDR3 is TGTGCCAGCAGCTCAGTCTACAATGAGCAGTTCTTC.

The J gene is TRBJ1-2, the V gene TRBV4-3, with 9 positions matching TRBD1. The CDR3 contains 17 residues. V gave up 0 bases and J gave up 10 bases; unmatched junction bases: 15. CDR1 and CDR2 (germline): LGHNA, YSLEER. CDR3 sequence reads: CASSQDRFAGTGLSYTF. The CDR3 nucleotides read TGCGCCAGCAGCCAAGATCGATTCGCCGGGACAGGGCTTTCCTACACCTTC.

CDR3 residues: CASSIGVWGANTEAFF. Written as DNA, the CDR3 is TGTGCCAGTAGTATAGGGGTCTGGGGGGCGAACACTGAAGCTTTCTTT. The rearrangement uses TRBV19 and TRBJ1-1; tentatively, D is TRBD1 (6 bases). V dropped 1 base and J dropped 1 base, with 13 bases sitting between them. This CDR3 is 16 amino acids long. Germline CDR1 and CDR2: LNHDA and SQIVND (reference sequence).

As to this clone: Additional DNA sequences in this sample encode the identical CDR3. The chain combines TRBV30 with TRBJ2-1; D call uncertain. Germline assignment: CDR1 GTSNPN and CDR2 SVGIG (reference sequence). V dropped 0 bases and J dropped 0 bases, with 9 bases sitting between them. The length of the CDR3 is 15 residues. The CDR3 loop reads CAWSVGFSSYNEQFF. The CDR3 DNA is TGTGCCTGGAGTGTTGGTTTTAGCTCCTACAATGAGCAGTTCTTC.

This clone came up a few times. V gene TRBV29-1 combines with J gene TRBJ1-1; D not resolved. Trimming removed 4 bases at V and 8 bases at J, with 8 bases between. This CDR3 comprises 10 residues. Germline CDR1 SQVTM, CDR2 ANQGSEA. CDR3 sequence reads: CSVVASEAFF. CDR3 in DNA: TGCAGCGTTGTGGCCTCGGAAGCTTTCTTT. The entire variable domain, with the rest obtained from reference TRBV29-1 and TRBJ1-1, is as follows: SAVISQKPSRDICQRGTSLTIQCQVDSQVTMMFWYRQQPGQSLTLIATANQGSEATYESGFVIDKFPISRPNLTFSTLTVSNMSPEDSSIYLCSVVASEAFFGQGTRLTVV.

V usage is TRBV5-1 and J usage is TRBJ2-7; 8 bases fit TRBD2. Germline-derived CDR1 and CDR2 are SGHRS and YFSETQ. The CDR3 has 15 residues. Trimming took 1 base from V and 2 from J; bases not matched to a gene: 5. The CDR3 is CASSLRRGDPYEQYF. The CDR3, as DNA: TGCGCCAGCAGCTTGCGGCGGGGGGACCCCTACGAGCAGTACTTC. The entire variable domain, with the rest obtained from reference TRBV5-1 and TRBJ2-7, is as follows: KAGVTQTPRYLIKTRGQQVTLSCSPISGHRSVSWYQQTPGQGLQFLFEYFSETQRNKGNFPGRFSGRQFSNSRSEMNVSTLELGDSALYLCASSLRRGDPYEQYFGPGTRLTVT.

The J gene is TRBJ1-1, the V gene TRBV6-1; TRBD1 matches at 9 bases. V lost 5 bases and J lost 2; bases outside the gene matches: 3. The CDR3 contains 14 residues. CDR1 and CDR2 (germline): MNHNS, SASEGT. CDR3 in DNA: TGTGCCAGCAGTACGGGACAGGGAAACACTGAAGCTTTCTTT. As protein: CASSTGQGNTEAFF.

This clone was detected once. The rearrangement links TRBV5-1 to TRBJ2-3, with D maybe TRBD2 (5 bases). The CDR3 extends over 14 amino acids. Germline V gene sequence: CDR1 SGHRS, CDR2 YFSETQ. V lost 3 bases and J lost 2, with 10 bases in between. In DNA form, the CDR3 reads TGCGCCAGCAGCTGGACTGGCTACACAGATACGCAGTATTTT. This codes for CASSWTGYTDTQYF. The complete variable domain, with remaining parts taken from reference TRBV5-1 and TRBJ2-3, reads KAGVTQTPRYLIKTRGQQVTLSCSPISGHRSVSWYQQTPGQGLQFLFEYFSETQRNKGNFPGRFSGRQFSNSRSEMNVSTLELGDSALYLCASSWTGYTDTQYFGPGTRLTVL.

This sequence joins TRBV6-4 and TRBJ2-1; 11 nucleotides line up with TRBD1. Germline loops: CDR1 MRHNA, CDR2 SNTAGT. V trimming: 0 bases; J trimming: 7 bases; junction bases outside the gene matches: 2. The CDR3 consists of 15 residues. CDR3 in amino acids: CASSDSGTGGNEQFF. The DNA of the CDR3 is TGTGCCAGCAGTGACTCGGGGACAGGGGGGAATGAGCAGTTCTTC.

The genes are TRBV7-9 and TRBJ2-1; 16 bases align to TRBD2. From germline, CDR1 is SEHNR and CDR2 FQNEAQ (reference sequence). The CDR3 length is 19 residues. Trimming cost V 4 bases and J 1 base; bases outside gene matches: 7. CDR3: CASSSTGTSGRASYNEQFF. CDR3 DNA sequence: TGTGCCAGCAGCTCGACCGGGACTAGCGGGAGGGCGTCCTACAATGAGCAGTTCTTC.

V is TRBV18 and J is TRBJ2-3; 11 bases match TRBD2. Germline V gene lookup returns CDR1 KGHSH and CDR2 LQKENI. The CDR3 consists of 16 residues. The ends lost 6 bases at V and 0 bases at J; junction bases unmatched: 5. CDR3 region: CASSGLAVTSTDTQYF. The CDR3 nucleotides read TGTGCCAGCTCGGGACTAGCGGTTACTAGCACAGATACGCAGTATTTT.

V is TRBV7-2 and J is TRBJ2-7; D gene unclear. The length of the CDR3 is 14 residues. The ends were cut back, 1 base at V and 3 bases at J, with 10 bases in the middle. CDR1 and CDR2 from the germline V gene are SGHTA and FQGNSA. CDR3 amino acids: CASSLGWQNYEQYF. CDR3 DNA sequence: TGTGCCAGCAGCTTAGGATGGCAGAACTACGAGCAGTACTTC.

The chain combines TRBV15 with TRBJ2-7; perhaps TRBD1 as D (6 bases). CDR3 length equals 15 residues. CDR1 and CDR2 (germline): LNHNV, YYDKDF (reference sequence). Deletions cut 1 base from V and 1 base from J, with 11 bases between. The chain's CDR3 is CATSRGQVGSYEQYF. In DNA form, the CDR3 reads TGTGCCACCAGCAGAGGACAGGTTGGTTCCTACGAGCAGTACTTC.

The V gene is TRBV28, the J gene TRBJ2-5, with 8 bases aligning to TRBD2. Unmatched junction bases numbered 14, after V lost 4 bases and J lost 1 base. Germline assignment: CDR1 MDHEN and CDR2 SYDVKM. The length of the CDR3 is 18 residues. This chain's CDR3 is CASSSGMITSGTQETQYF. The CDR3 DNA is TGTGCCAGCAGTTCAGGGATGATAACTAGCGGTACCCAAGAGACCCAGTACTTC.

To note about this clone: In the same sample, other DNA sequences code for this CDR3. This sequence joins TRBV28 and TRBJ1-2; maybe TRBD1 (5 bases). Germline-derived CDR1 and CDR2 are MDHEN and SYDVKM. This CDR3 contains 13 residues. Trimming took off 5 bases at V and 2 bases at J, with 9 bases between the two ends. This chain's CDR3 is CASSPRGNYGYTF. The CDR3 DNA sequence: TGTGCCAGCAGTCCCCGGGGGAACTATGGCTACACCTTC.